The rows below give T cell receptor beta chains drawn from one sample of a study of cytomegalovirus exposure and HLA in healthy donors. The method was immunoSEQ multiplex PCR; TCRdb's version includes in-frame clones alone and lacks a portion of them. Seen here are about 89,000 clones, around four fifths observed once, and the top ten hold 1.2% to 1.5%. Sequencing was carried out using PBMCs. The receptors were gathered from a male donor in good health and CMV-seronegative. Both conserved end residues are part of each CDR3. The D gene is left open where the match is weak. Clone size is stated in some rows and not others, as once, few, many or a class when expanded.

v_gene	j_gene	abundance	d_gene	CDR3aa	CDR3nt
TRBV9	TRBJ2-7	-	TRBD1	CASSPQPGQSYEQYF	TGTGCCAGCAGCCCCCAGCCGGGACAGTCCTACGAGCAGTACTTC
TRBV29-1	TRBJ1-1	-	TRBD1	CSVDRGLGTEAFF	TGCAGCGTTGACAGGGGGCTCGGCACTGAAGCTTTCTTT
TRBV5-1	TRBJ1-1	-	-	CASSLYWATEAFF	TGCGCCAGCAGCTTGTATTGGGCCACTGAAGCTTTCTTT
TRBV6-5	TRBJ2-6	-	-	CASSYRQAGANVLTF	TGTGCCAGCAGTTATCGACAAGCTGGGGCCAACGTCCTGACTTTC
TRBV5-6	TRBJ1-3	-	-	CASSLLQASGNTIYF	TGTGCCAGCAGCTTATTACAGGCATCTGGAAACACCATATATTTT
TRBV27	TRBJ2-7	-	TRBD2	CASSRTSGTSVYVYEQYF	TGTGCCAGCAGTCGGACCTCCGGGACTAGCGTGTATGTCTACGAGCAGTACTTC
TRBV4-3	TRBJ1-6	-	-	CASSQDRQVNSPLHF	TGCGCCAGCAGCCAAGATCGACAGGTTAATTCACCCCTCCACTTT
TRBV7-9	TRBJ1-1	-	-	CASSLQNTEAFF	TGTGCCAGCAGCTTACAAAACACTGAAGCTTTCTTT
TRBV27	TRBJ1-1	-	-	CASSLFPLDEGEAFF	TGTGCCAGCAGTTTATTCCCTCTTGATGAGGGTGAAGCTTTCTTT
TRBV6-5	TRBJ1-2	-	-	CASSYDRTGVDGYTF	TGTGCCAGCAGTTACGATCGGACCGGGGTTGATGGCTACACCTTC
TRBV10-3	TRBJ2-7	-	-	CATKEGQGNNEQYF	TGTGCCACCAAGGAAGGGCAGGGGAACAACGAGCAGTACTTC
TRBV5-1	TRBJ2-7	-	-	CATRMQGWDEQYF	TGCGCCACCAGAATGCAGGGTTGGGACGAGCAGTACTTC
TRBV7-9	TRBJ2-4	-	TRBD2	CASSSLAGGPENSQYF	TGTGCCAGCAGCTCTCTAGCGGGGGGGCCTGAAAACAGTCAGTACTTC
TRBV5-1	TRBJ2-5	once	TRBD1	CASSSLTDRGTETQYF	TGCGCCAGCAGCTCCCTGACGGACAGGGGAACGGAGACCCAGTACTTC
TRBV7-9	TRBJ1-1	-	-	CASSLGGGSNTEAFF	TGTGCCAGCAGCTTAGGGGGGGGGTCGAACACTGAAGCTTTCTTT
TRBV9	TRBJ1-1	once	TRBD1	CASSVSGGLTEAFF	TGTGCCAGCAGCGTATCAGGGGGCCTAACTGAAGCTTTCTTT
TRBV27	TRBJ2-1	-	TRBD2	CASSWGLGGGNEQFF	TGTGCCAGCAGTTGGGGGTTGGGGGGGGGCAATGAGCAGTTCTTC
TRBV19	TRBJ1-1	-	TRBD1	CASIPGTGFRPLNTEAFF	TGTGCCAGTATCCCTGGGACAGGCTTTCGACCCCTGAACACTGAAGCTTTCTTT
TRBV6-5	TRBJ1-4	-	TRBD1	CASSRTGLQEKLFF	TGTGCCAGCAGTCGGACAGGGCTCCAAGAAAAACTGTTTTTT
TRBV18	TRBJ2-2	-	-	CASSPQTAGKNTGELFF	TGTGCCAGCTCACCACAAACGGCGGGAAAGAACACCGGGGAGCTGTTTTTT
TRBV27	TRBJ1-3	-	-	CASRKGGPGNTIYF	TGTGCCAGCAGAAAAGGGGGACCGGGAAACACCATATATTTT
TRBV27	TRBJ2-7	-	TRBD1	CASSLLSLSGQGGSYEQYF	TGTGCCAGCAGTCTCCTCTCCCTCTCTGGACAGGGGGGCTCCTACGAGCAGTACTTC
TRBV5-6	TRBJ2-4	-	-	CASSFAVDIQYF	TGTGCCAGCAGCTTCGCGGTGGACATTCAGTACTTC
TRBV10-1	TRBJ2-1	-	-	CASSEYRGSYNEQFF	TGCGCCAGCAGTGAGTACCGGGGGTCCTACAATGAGCAGTTCTTC
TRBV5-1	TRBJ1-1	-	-	CASSRGTTGDTEAFF	TGCGCCAGCAGCCGAGGGACAACTGGCGACACTGAAGCTTTCTTT
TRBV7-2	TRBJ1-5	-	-	CASSLGLNSNQPQHF	TGTGCCAGCAGCTTAGGACTGAATAGCAATCAGCCCCAGCATTTT
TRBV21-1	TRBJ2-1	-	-	CAPSLVVGTGKFF	TGTGCCCCCAGCTTAGTCGTGGGGACAGGCAAGTTCTTC
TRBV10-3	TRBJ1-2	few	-	CATQGGEAAYGYTF	TGTGCCACCCAAGGGGGGGAGGCAGCCTATGGCTACACCTTC
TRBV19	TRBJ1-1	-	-	CASSIYRNTEAFF	TGTGCCAGTAGTATATACAGGAACACTGAAGCTTTCTTT
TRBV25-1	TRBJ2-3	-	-	CASSKGQTVDTQYF	TGTGCCAGCTCTAAGGGGCAGACGGTAGATACGCAGTATTTT
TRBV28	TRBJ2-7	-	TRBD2	CASTAGGISSYEQYF	TGTGCCAGCACCGCGGGGGGGATTAGCTCCTACGAGCAGTACTTC
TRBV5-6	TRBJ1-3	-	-	CASSPGEDTIYF	TGTGCCAGCAGCCCGGGAGAAGACACCATATATTTT
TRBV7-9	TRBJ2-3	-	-	CASSFGQRASTDTQYF	TGTGCCAGCAGCTTCGGACAACGAGCTAGCACAGATACGCAGTATTTT
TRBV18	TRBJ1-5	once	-	CASSPQSVGNQPQHF	TGTGCCAGCTCACCGCAAAGCGTCGGCAATCAGCCCCAGCATTTT
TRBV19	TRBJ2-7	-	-	CASSMQAASYEQYF	TGTGCCAGTAGTATGCAGGCAGCTTCCTACGAGCAGTACTTC
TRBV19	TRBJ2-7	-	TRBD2	CASSIVGRSPYEQYF	TGTGCCAGTAGTATAGTCGGGAGGAGTCCCTACGAGCAGTACTTC
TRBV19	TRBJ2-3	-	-	CASSATGGRDTQYF	TGTGCCAGTAGTGCCACAGGCGGCCGGGATACGCAGTATTTT
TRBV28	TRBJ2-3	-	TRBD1	CASSLNTGGKIIRKYF	TGTGCCAGCAGTTTAAACACAGGGGGCAAAATTATCCGAAAGTATTTT
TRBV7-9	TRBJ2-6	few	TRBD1	CASSHRDRGPGANVLTF	TGTGCCAGCAGCCACCGGGACAGGGGCCCCGGGGCCAACGTCCTGACTTTC
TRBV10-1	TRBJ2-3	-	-	CASSDPARGYTQYF	TGCGCCAGCAGTGACCCCGCGAGAGGATATACGCAGTATTTT
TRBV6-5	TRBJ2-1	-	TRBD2	CASSYRLADYNEQFF	TGTGCCAGCAGTTACCGACTAGCGGACTACAATGAGCAGTTCTTC